Listed below are T cell receptor beta chains from one sample, sequenced in a study of CD8+ T cells in alopecia areata. Repertoires were generated with immunoSEQ multiplex PCR, while TCRdb's copy carries only in-frame clones and drops some. The sample gives 250,000 to 300,000 clones, roughly 64% of which show up once; more than 1.5% is in the top ten. The sequencing used CD4+ T cells sorted from blood, collected at week 24, from a patient treated with tofacitinib. Receptor source: a human donor with alopecia areata. The CDR3 runs from the conserved cysteine through the conserved F or W. The D gene is left open where the match is weak. Clone size appears in some rows only: once, few, many, or a class for an expanded clone.

14	few	TRBD1	TRBV19	TRBJ2-7	TGTGCCAGTAGTACCCAGACAGGGTACTACGAGCAGTACTTC	CASSTQTGYYEQYF
17	few	-	TRBV23-1	TRBJ2-3	TGCGCCAGCAGTCAATCGACGGAGGTCCCCCCCACAGATACGCAGTATTTT	CASSQSTEVPPTDTQYF
14	few	TRBD1	TRBV29-1	TRBJ2-3	TGCAGCGTTGCCGGACAGGAGAGCACAGATACGCAGTATTTT	CSVAGQESTDTQYF
14	-	TRBD1	TRBV7-2	TRBJ2-7	TGTGCCAGCAGCCGGGACAGTAGCGCCTACGAGCAGTACTTC	CASSRDSSAYEQYF
14	-	-	TRBV5-1	TRBJ2-5	TGCGCCAGTACCACCGGGCAGAACAGAGAGACCCAGTACTTC	CASTTGQNRETQYF
15	few	TRBD1	TRBV7-2	TRBJ1-6	TGTGCCAGCAGATACGTGGACAGGCGTAATTCACCCCTCCACTTT	CASRYVDRRNSPLHF
14	few	-	TRBV6-1	TRBJ2-1	TGTGCCAGCAGTGTTAGCCTTACTTACAATGAGCAGTTCTTC	CASSVSLTYNEQFF
13	-	TRBD1	TRBV30	TRBJ1-1	TGTGCCTGGAGGGAGACAGGGAGGGCTGAAGCTTTCTTT	CAWRETGRAEAFF
14	-	TRBD1	TRBV7-2	TRBJ1-2	TGTGCCAGCAGCCGCATGGACAGGAGCTATGGCTACACCTTC	CASSRMDRSYGYTF
15	-	TRBD1	TRBV11-2	TRBJ2-3	TGTGCCAGCAGCTCGGACAGGGTGGGCACAGATACGCAGTATTTT	CASSSDRVGTDTQYF
16	-	TRBD1	TRBV6-5	TRBJ2-2	TGTGCCAGCAGTTACTCACGGGGACAGGCAACCGGGGAGCTGTTTTTT	CASSYSRGQATGELFF
14	-	-	TRBV30	TRBJ1-2	TGTGCCTGGAGGGAACCGGGAGCTAACTATGGCTACACCTTC	CAWREPGANYGYTF
15	-	TRBD2	TRBV7-2	TRBJ2-1	TGTGCCAGCAGCTTAGGGGGACTAACCTACAATGAGCAGTTCTTC	CASSLGGLTYNEQFF
18	once	TRBD2	TRBV9	TRBJ2-3	TGTGCCAGCAGCGTAGGCTTTCCGGGACTAGCGGGGGGAGATACGCAGTATTTT	CASSVGFPGLAGGDTQYF
15	-	-	TRBV6-5	TRBJ1-3	TGTGCCAGCAGTCTTCATTCTCAAGGAGGAAACACCATATATTTT	CASSLHSQGGNTIYF
14	few	TRBD1	TRBV6-5	TRBJ2-7	TGTGCCAGCAGTTACGGCCAGGGGGCCCGCGAGCAGTACTTC	CASSYGQGAREQYF
14	few	-	TRBV7-9	TRBJ1-3	TGTGCCAGCATCCCAGGGTCCTCTGGAAACACCATATATTTT	CASIPGSSGNTIYF
15	-	TRBD1	TRBV18	TRBJ2-2	TGTGCCAGCTCATCTAGGACAGGAGAGACCGGGGAGCTGTTTTTT	CASSSRTGETGELFF
16	-	-	TRBV5-1	TRBJ2-1	TGCGCCAGCAGCCCGACTACAACCAGGGGGGCAAGTGAGCAGTTCTTC	CASSPTTTRGASEQFF
11	-	-	TRBV2	TRBJ1-1	TGTGCCAGCCGATGGGACACTGAAGCTTTCTTT	CASRWDTEAFF
13	-	-	TRBV28	TRBJ2-7	TGTGCCAGCAGCCGGGACCGACCGTACGAGCAGTACTTC	CASSRDRPYEQYF
15	-	TRBD1	TRBV6-1	TRBJ1-6	TGTGCCAGCAGTGAAAGACAGGGGACAGATTCACCCCTCCACTTT	CASSERQGTDSPLHF
14	-	-	TRBV14	TRBJ2-7	TGTGCCAGCAGCCAAGATTGGGGGCCGTACGAGCAGTACTTC	CASSQDWGPYEQYF
13	once	-	TRBV9	TRBJ2-7	TGTGCCAGCAGCCGTACGGAGGCCTACGAGCAGTACTTC	CASSRTEAYEQYF
12	-	-	TRBV5-1	TRBJ1-6	TGCGCCAGCAGCGGCGTTTCGGCAGCCCTCCACTTT	CASSGVSAALHF
12	-	-	TRBV29-1	TRBJ2-5	TGCAGCGTCAGGAAGGGTATGGAGACCCAGTACTTC	CSVRKGMETQYF
14	-	-	TRBV7-3	TRBJ2-7	TGTGCCAGCAGCTTAAGTCGCTTCGCCTACGAGCAGTACTTC	CASSLSRFAYEQYF
12	-	-	TRBV2	TRBJ2-1	TGTGCCAGCAGTTTAAACACGAATGAGCAGTTCTTC	CASSLNTNEQFF
14	-	-	TRBV12-5	TRBJ2-3	TGTGCTAGTGGTAAGGGACTTAGCACAGATACGCAGTATTTT	CASGKGLSTDTQYF
14	-	-	TRBV4-3	TRBJ2-6	TGCGCCAGCAGCCAAGGCGCTGGGGCCAACGTCCTGACTTTC	CASSQGAGANVLTF
16	once	TRBD1	TRBV2	TRBJ1-5	TGTGCCAGCCAAAGGAGGACAGGCGATAGCAATCAGCCCCAGCATTTT	CASQRRTGDSNQPQHF
14	-	TRBD1	TRBV5-1	TRBJ1-2	TGCGCCAGCAGCTCCGGGACAGCTGATTCCCTCTACACCTTC	CASSSGTADSLYTF
13	once	-	TRBV15	TRBJ2-3	TGTGCCACCAGCAGAGATAGAACAGATACGCAGTATTTT	CATSRDRTDTQYF
15	few	-	TRBV6-1	TRBJ1-5	TGTGCCAGCAGTGAAGCTGGAGGGGGCAATCAGCCCCAGCATTTT	CASSEAGGGNQPQHF
14	-	-	TRBV11-3	TRBJ2-3	TGTGCCAGCAGCTTAGACGGCCTCACAGATACGCAGTATTTT	CASSLDGLTDTQYF
13	-	TRBD1	TRBV30	TRBJ2-7	TGTGCCTGGAGTACGGGACAGGGCTACGAGCAGTACTTC	CAWSTGQGYEQYF
18	few	-	TRBV7-9	TRBJ2-3	TGTGCCAGCAGCTTAGCGCTCGGAAGGGACGAGGGCACAGATACGCAGTATTTT	CASSLALGRDEGTDTQYF
11	-	-	TRBV25-1	TRBJ1-3	TGTGCCAGCAGTGGGGGTAACACCATATATTTT	CASSGGNTIYF
17	-	TRBD2	TRBV7-2	TRBJ2-3	TGTGCCAGCAGCCCGTTGACTAGCGGGGGCGCCAGGGATACGCAGTATTTT	CASSPLTSGGARDTQYF
14	-	-	TRBV29-1	TRBJ2-2	TGCAGCGTTGACCGGGGCCAGAACACCGGGGAGCTGTTTTTT	CSVDRGQNTGELFF
15	few	-	TRBV5-8	TRBJ2-4	TGTGCCAGCAGCTTCCCTGGACCCTCCAAAAACATTCAGTACTTC	CASSFPGPSKNIQYF
13	-	-	TRBV7-2	TRBJ2-3	TGTGCCAGCAGCCCGGAGGGGGTAGATACGCAGTATTTT	CASSPEGVDTQYF
13	-	-	TRBV7-9	TRBJ1-2	TGTGCCAGCAGCTTGTGGACGGCTTATGGCTACACCTTC	CASSLWTAYGYTF
14	-	TRBD1	TRBV29-1	TRBJ2-3	TGCAGCGTCACCGGGACAGAAAATGCAGATACGCAGTATTTT	CSVTGTENADTQYF
15	-	TRBD1	TRBV9	TRBJ1-1	TGTGCCAGCAGCGTAGAGGGGGCGGTGAACACTGAAGCTTTCTTT	CASSVEGAVNTEAFF
15	-	TRBD1	TRBV2	TRBJ2-5	TGTGCCAGCAGGTCCCGGGACAGGCAAATGGAGACCCAGTACTTC	CASRSRDRQMETQYF
15	-	-	TRBV29-1	TRBJ2-1	TGCAGCGTTGGTTTGAAGGCCGCGGGAAACAATGAGCAGTTCTTC	CSVGLKAAGNNEQFF
11	-	-	TRBV6-5	TRBJ1-2	TGTGCCAGCAGTTACTCTGGCAGAGACACCTTC	CASSYSGRDTF
12	-	-	TRBV29-1	TRBJ1-1	TGCAGCGTGAGGGACACCGAGACTGAAGCTTTCTTT	CSVRDTETEAFF
15	-	-	TRBV30	TRBJ1-5	TGTGCCTGGAGTGTACGCAGGGTTGGGAATCAGCCCCAGCATTTT	CAWSVRRVGNQPQHF
12	-	-	TRBV30	TRBJ2-3	TGTGCCTGGATTCGGCAGTCAGATACGCAGTATTTT	CAWIRQSDTQYF
13	-	-	TRBV28	TRBJ2-7	TGTGCCAGCAGTTTAGTAGGGGCCTACGAGCAGTACTTC	CASSLVGAYEQYF
14	-	-	TRBV2	TRBJ2-5	TGTGCCAGCAGTGAAGCGGGGCAGCAAGAGACCCAGTACTTC	CASSEAGQQETQYF
15	-	-	TRBV4-1	TRBJ1-2	TGCGCCAGCAGCCAAGTCCACCGGGTTTCCTATGGCTACACCTTC	CASSQVHRVSYGYTF
12	few	-	TRBV4-1	TRBJ2-5	TGCGCCAGCAGTCAGCTAGGGGGGACCCAGTACTTC	CASSQLGGTQYF
14	-	TRBD1	TRBV2	TRBJ2-7	TGTGCCAGCACCCCCGAGACAGGGCCCGTGGAGCAGTACTTC	CASTPETGPVEQYF